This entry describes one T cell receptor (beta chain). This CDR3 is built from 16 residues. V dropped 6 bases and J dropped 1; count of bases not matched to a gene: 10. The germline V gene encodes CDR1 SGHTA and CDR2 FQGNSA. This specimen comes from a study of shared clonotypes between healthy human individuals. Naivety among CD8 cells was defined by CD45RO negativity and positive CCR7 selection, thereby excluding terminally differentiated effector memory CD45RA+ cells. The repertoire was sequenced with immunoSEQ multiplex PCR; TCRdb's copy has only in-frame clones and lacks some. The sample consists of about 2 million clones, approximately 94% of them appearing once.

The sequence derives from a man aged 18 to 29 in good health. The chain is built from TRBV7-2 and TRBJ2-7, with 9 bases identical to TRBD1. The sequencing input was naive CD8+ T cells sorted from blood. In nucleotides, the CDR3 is TGTGCCAGCAGATTCAGGGCACAGGGGGCGTCCTACGAGCAGTACTTC. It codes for CASRFRAQGASYEQYF.